Listed below are T cell receptor beta chains from one sample, sequenced in a study of blood T cell repertoires in COVID-19. Repertoires were generated with immunoSEQ multiplex PCR, while TCRdb's copy carries only in-frame clones and drops some. There are about 210,000 clones in the sample; around three quarters occur only once, and roughly 7% lies in the top ten. The sequencing input was peripheral blood. Every receptor here comes from a woman between 65 and 79 years old with acute or convalescent COVID-19. Both conserved end residues are part of each CDR3. D genes are given only for firm matches. A clone size is listed for some rows: how often the clone was seen (once, few, many), or a class if it is expanded.

clone_size: NA
j_call: TRBJ1-4
v_call: TRBV2
d_call: NA
cdr3_nt: TGTGCCAGCAGGCTCTCAGGGGTCGTTAATGAAAAACTGTTTTTT
cdr3_aa: CASRLSGVVNEKLFF

clone_size: NA
j_call: TRBJ2-5
v_call: TRBV6-5
d_call: TRBD1
cdr3_nt: TGTGCCAGCAGTTTTTGGACAGGACTCGGGGAGACCCAGTACTTC
cdr3_aa: CASSFWTGLGETQYF

clone_size: NA
j_call: TRBJ2-1
v_call: TRBV6-4
d_call: TRBD2
cdr3_nt: TGTGCCAGCAGTGACTCTCGAAGCGGGGGGGTTTGCAAGTTCTTC
cdr3_aa: CASSDSRSGGVCKFF

clone_size: NA
j_call: TRBJ2-3
v_call: TRBV5-1
d_call: NA
cdr3_nt: TGCGCCAGCAGCTCTTGGGGGGGCCGGACAGATACGCAGTATTTT
cdr3_aa: CASSSWGGRTDTQYF

clone_size: NA
j_call: TRBJ2-3
v_call: TRBV30
d_call: NA
cdr3_nt: TGTGCCTGGAGTGTAAAGGCGGCAAATACGCAGTATTTT
cdr3_aa: CAWSVKAANTQYF

clone_size: NA
j_call: TRBJ1-5
v_call: TRBV7-2
d_call: TRBD1
cdr3_nt: TGTGCCAGCAGCTCTCAGGGGGCCTTACAGCCCCAGCATTTT
cdr3_aa: CASSSQGALQPQHF

clone_size: few
j_call: TRBJ2-3
v_call: TRBV11-2
d_call: TRBD2
cdr3_nt: TGTGCCAGCAGCCGACCCCCGGGACTAGCAAAAGATACGCAGTATTTT
cdr3_aa: CASSRPPGLAKDTQYF

clone_size: NA
j_call: TRBJ1-1
v_call: TRBV27
d_call: NA
cdr3_nt: TGTGCCAGCGCGAGATACACCGCAGGGGCAAGTGAAGCTTTCTTT
cdr3_aa: CASARYTAGASEAFF

clone_size: once
j_call: TRBJ1-4
v_call: TRBV5-1
d_call: NA
cdr3_nt: TGCGCCAGCAGCCAGGAGGGAGCTGTTAATGAAAAACTGTTTTTT
cdr3_aa: CASSQEGAVNEKLFF

clone_size: NA
j_call: TRBJ2-5
v_call: TRBV7-2
d_call: TRBD1
cdr3_nt: TGTGCCAGCAGCACCCGACAGGGGCGAGGGGTGACCCAGTACTTC
cdr3_aa: CASSTRQGRGVTQYF

clone_size: NA
j_call: TRBJ2-5
v_call: TRBV2
d_call: TRBD2
cdr3_nt: TGTGCCAGCAGTGACAGGGCGGGGGGTAAAGAGACCCAGTACTTC
cdr3_aa: CASSDRAGGKETQYF

clone_size: NA
j_call: TRBJ2-7
v_call: TRBV5-1
d_call: TRBD2
cdr3_nt: TGCGCCAGCAGCCCCGTAGGGAGCGGGGGTTACGAGCAGTACTTC
cdr3_aa: CASSPVGSGGYEQYF

clone_size: NA
j_call: TRBJ1-3
v_call: TRBV5-1
d_call: NA
cdr3_nt: TGCGCCAGCAGCAAGGTCGGGGAGATAGAGAACACCATATATTTT
cdr3_aa: CASSKVGEIENTIYF

clone_size: NA
j_call: TRBJ1-3
v_call: TRBV30
d_call: NA
cdr3_nt: TGTGCCTGGACCCTCAGTGGAAACACCATATATTTT
cdr3_aa: CAWTLSGNTIYF

clone_size: NA
j_call: TRBJ2-3
v_call: TRBV10-3
d_call: NA
cdr3_nt: TGTGCCATCAATCCCGGAGGCGGGGACACAGATACGCAGTATTTT
cdr3_aa: CAINPGGGDTDTQYF

clone_size: NA
j_call: TRBJ1-6
v_call: TRBV6-5
d_call: NA
cdr3_nt: TGTGCCAGCGCCCTCGAGCCTCAGGGAAATTCACCCCTCCACTTT
cdr3_aa: CASALEPQGNSPLHF

clone_size: few
j_call: TRBJ2-1
v_call: TRBV7-9
d_call: NA
cdr3_nt: TGTGCCAGCAGCTCAACAGGGTTGGAGCAGTTCTTC
cdr3_aa: CASSSTGLEQFF

clone_size: few
j_call: TRBJ2-7
v_call: TRBV7-2
d_call: NA
cdr3_nt: TGTGCCAGCAGCTTAGAGGGGCTCTCCTACGAGCAGTACTTC
cdr3_aa: CASSLEGLSYEQYF

clone_size: NA
j_call: TRBJ2-5
v_call: TRBV9
d_call: TRBD2
cdr3_nt: TGTGCCAGCAGCGTAGAAGCGGGGTACGAGACCCAGTACTTC
cdr3_aa: CASSVEAGYETQYF

clone_size: once
j_call: TRBJ1-2
v_call: TRBV27
d_call: NA
cdr3_nt: TGTGCCAGCAGTCCACACCACCAGGGTGGGGGCTACACCTTC
cdr3_aa: CASSPHHQGGGYTF

clone_size: NA
j_call: TRBJ2-5
v_call: TRBV3-1/TRBV3-2
d_call: TRBD2
cdr3_nt: TGTGCCAGCAACCTAGGGCCTAGCGGGGTCCAAGAGACCCAGTACTTC
cdr3_aa: CASNLGPSGVQETQYF

clone_size: NA
j_call: TRBJ2-3
v_call: TRBV30
d_call: NA
cdr3_nt: TGTGCCTGGAGGAGCGGGTGGTCGGATACGCAGTATTTT
cdr3_aa: CAWRSGWSDTQYF

clone_size: NA
j_call: TRBJ2-5
v_call: TRBV11-3
d_call: NA
cdr3_nt: TGTGCCAGCAGCTTAGCTGAGGCGTCAGAGACCCAGTACTTC
cdr3_aa: CASSLAEASETQYF

clone_size: NA
j_call: TRBJ2-3
v_call: TRBV2
d_call: NA
cdr3_nt: TGTGCCAGCAGTGTCTTTAACAGGTACACAGATACGCAGTATTTT
cdr3_aa: CASSVFNRYTDTQYF

clone_size: NA
j_call: TRBJ1-1
v_call: TRBV12-3/TRBV12-4
d_call: NA
cdr3_nt: TGTGCCAGCTCGGACTTCACTGAAGCTTTCTTT
cdr3_aa: CASSDFTEAFF

clone_size: NA
j_call: TRBJ2-7
v_call: TRBV4-1
d_call: TRBD2
cdr3_nt: TGCGCCAGCAGCCAAACTAGCGGGGGGAGCTCCTACGAGCAGTACTTC
cdr3_aa: CASSQTSGGSSYEQYF

clone_size: NA
j_call: TRBJ2-7
v_call: TRBV11-2
d_call: NA
cdr3_nt: TGTGCCAGCAGCTTAGTAAGGGGTTCCTACGAGCAGTACTTC
cdr3_aa: CASSLVRGSYEQYF

clone_size: NA
j_call: TRBJ2-1
v_call: TRBV5-1
d_call: TRBD2
cdr3_nt: TGCGCCAGCAGCTTGCCCAAAGCGGGGGGGACCAACAATGAGCAGTTCTTC
cdr3_aa: CASSLPKAGGTNNEQFF

clone_size: NA
j_call: TRBJ2-7
v_call: TRBV5-1
d_call: NA
cdr3_nt: TGCGCCAGCCACCGTGAGCCCAATTACGAGCAGTACTTC
cdr3_aa: CASHREPNYEQYF

clone_size: NA
j_call: TRBJ1-1
v_call: TRBV24-1
d_call: NA
cdr3_nt: TGTGCCACCAGTGAGGCAGGACTTCTGGACACTGAAGCTTTCTTT
cdr3_aa: CATSEAGLLDTEAFF

clone_size: few
j_call: TRBJ2-3
v_call: TRBV3-1/TRBV3-2
d_call: NA
cdr3_nt: TGTGCCAGCAGCCAGCAGATCCCAGATACGCAGTATTTT
cdr3_aa: CASSQQIPDTQYF

clone_size: few
j_call: TRBJ1-1
v_call: TRBV9
d_call: NA
cdr3_nt: TGTGCCAGCAGCGTAGACAGCCTAAACACTGAAGCTTTCTTT
cdr3_aa: CASSVDSLNTEAFF

clone_size: once
j_call: TRBJ1-2
v_call: TRBV3-1/TRBV3-2
d_call: NA
cdr3_nt: TGTGCCAGCAGCTCCGCTTCGGTGAACTATGGCTACACCTTC
cdr3_aa: CASSSASVNYGYTF

clone_size: NA
j_call: TRBJ2-3
v_call: TRBV27
d_call: NA
cdr3_nt: TGTGCCAGCAGTTTAGTGGCTCGTTACATAGATACGCAGTATTTT
cdr3_aa: CASSLVARYIDTQYF

clone_size: NA
j_call: TRBJ2-3
v_call: TRBV9
d_call: NA
cdr3_nt: TGTGCCAGCAGCGACCCCCCGGGTTCGAGCACAGATACGCAGTATTTT
cdr3_aa: CASSDPPGSSTDTQYF

clone_size: NA
j_call: TRBJ2-7
v_call: TRBV3-1/TRBV3-2
d_call: TRBD1
cdr3_nt: TGTGCCAGCAGCCAAGGGACAGGATCCTACGAGCAGTACTTC
cdr3_aa: CASSQGTGSYEQYF

clone_size: NA
j_call: TRBJ2-7
v_call: TRBV4-1
d_call: NA
cdr3_nt: TGCGCCAGCAGCCAATACAGACAGGACGAGCAGTACTTC
cdr3_aa: CASSQYRQDEQYF

clone_size: NA
j_call: TRBJ1-2
v_call: TRBV4-1
d_call: NA
cdr3_nt: TGCGCCAGCAGCCCTAATGGGGCTCTTAACTATGGCTACACCTTC
cdr3_aa: CASSPNGALNYGYTF

clone_size: NA
j_call: TRBJ1-1
v_call: TRBV21-1
d_call: NA
cdr3_nt: TGTGCCAGCAGCACATGGACAGTCCCTGAGAACACTGAAGCTTTCTTT
cdr3_aa: CASSTWTVPENTEAFF